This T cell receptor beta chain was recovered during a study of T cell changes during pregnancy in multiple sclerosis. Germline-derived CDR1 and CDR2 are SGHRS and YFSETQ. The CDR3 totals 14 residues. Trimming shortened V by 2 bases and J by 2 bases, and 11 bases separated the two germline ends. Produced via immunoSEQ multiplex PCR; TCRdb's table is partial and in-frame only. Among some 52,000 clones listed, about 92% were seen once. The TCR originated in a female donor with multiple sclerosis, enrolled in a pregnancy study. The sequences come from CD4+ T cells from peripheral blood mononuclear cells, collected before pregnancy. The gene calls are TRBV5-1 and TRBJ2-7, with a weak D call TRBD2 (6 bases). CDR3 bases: TGCGCCAGCAGCTTCACTAGCACAACCTACGAGCAGTACTTC. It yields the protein CASSFTSTTYEQYF. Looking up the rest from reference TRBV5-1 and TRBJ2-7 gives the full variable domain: KAGVTQTPRYLIKTRGQQVTLSCSPISGHRSVSWYQQTPGQGLQFLFEYFSETQRNKGNFPGRFSGRQFSNSRSEMNVSTLELGDSALYLCASSFTSTTYEQYFGPGTRLTVT.